Sequencing of this TCR beta chain was carried out in a study of cytomegalovirus exposure and HLA in healthy donors. Notes on the study in general: HLA restriction was apparent for most CMV-associated TCR beta chains in a later analysis. When analyzed later, a missense DCLRE1C variant was found to be linked to TCR beta V- and J-gene trimming. Rare TCR sequences dominated, though some public TCRs recurred in many donors. Cytomegalovirus association was listed for 164 TCR beta chains.

Comments on this clone: Its antigen is unknown.

This CDR3 spans 14 amino acids. CDR1 is LNHNV, CDR2 YYDKDF, per germline (reference sequence). V was shortened by 0 bases and J by 1 base, with 6 bases between the two germline ends. Researchers ran the PCR with 60 Vbeta and 13 Jbeta primers. Libraries were prepared by immunoSEQ multiplex PCR; TCRdb keeps only in-frame clonotypes and omits some of them. The sample has fewer than 100,000 clones, 75% to 80% seen once. The chain uses TRBV15 and TRBJ1-2; D might be TRBD1 (5 bases). The specimen was PBMCs. This TCR was sampled from a woman in her forties in good health and CMV-seronegative. CDR3 DNA: TGTGCCACCAGCAGAGACAGGGTTAACTATGGCTACACCTTC. Encoded protein: CATSRDRVNYGYTF.